What follows are 17 T cell receptor beta chains derived from one specimen sequenced in a study of vaccination effects on CD4 cells after COVID-19. Their recognized antigens are unknown. Following 10 days of culture, CD4+ T cells were isolated. Here immunoSEQ multiplex PCR was the method, and the copy in TCRdb shows in-frame clones only, minus some. The top ten clones hold under 4% of a sample with around 30,000 clones, around three quarters of them seen once. This specimen consisted of CD4+ T cells from PBMCs cultured without peptide, obtained before COVID-19 vaccination. The receptors come from a human donor who received a COVID-19 vaccine.

V gene TRBV5-1 combines with J gene TRBJ2-5; D possibly corresponds to TRBD1 (6 bases). Germline assignment: CDR1 SGHRS and CDR2 YFSETQ. This CDR3 is built from 15 residues. The ends were cut back, 4 bases at V and 5 bases at J, with 18 bases in the middle. DNA for the CDR3: TGCGCCAGCAGCCCGTCGGCAGGGGTATACGAGACCCAGTACTTC. Translating it yields CASSPSAGVYETQYF.

The J gene is TRBJ1-4, the V gene TRBV5-4; TRBD1 aligns across 9 bases. V shed 2 bases and J 6 bases; nucleotides not matched to a gene: 2. Germline V gene lookup returns CDR1 SGHNT and CDR2 YYREEE (reference sequence). This CDR3 is built from 14 residues. The CDR3 bases are TGTGCCAGCAGCTTACAGGGGGCAGATGAAAAACTGTTTTTT. Protein: CASSLQGADEKLFF. The whole variable domain, remainder taken from reference TRBV5-4 and TRBJ1-4, is ETGVTQSPTHLIKTRGQQVTLRCSSQSGHNTVSWYQQALGQGPQFIFQYYREEENGRGNFPPRFSGLQFPNYSSELNVNALELDDSALYLCASSLQGADEKLFFGSGTQLSVL.

In its sample, this clone was seen a few times. The chain combines TRBV6-6 with TRBJ1-5; 8 bases align to TRBD1. J gave up 6 bases and V 0 bases, and 7 bases lay outside the gene matches. The CDR3 has 16 amino acids. Germline V gene data show CDR1 as MNHNY and CDR2 as SVGAGI (reference sequence). CDR3 sequence (DNA): TGTGCCAGCAGTTACTCGACGGGGGGACAGGCTCAGCCCCAGCATTTT. This codes for CASSYSTGGQAQPQHF.

The rearrangement joins TRBV6-5 to TRBJ1-2; the match to TRBD1 covers 9 bases. Germline V gene lookup returns CDR1 MNHEY and CDR2 SVGAGI. This CDR3 is built from 14 residues. V was pared by 6 bases and J by 4 bases, with 6 bases of the junction left unmatched. The CDR3 coding sequence is TGTGCCAGCAGGACGGGACAGGGAATCTATGGCTACACCTTC. It codes for CASRTGQGIYGYTF.

The genes are TRBV29-1 and TRBJ2-6, with 7 bases fitting TRBD1. The trim removed 7 bases at V and 0 bases at J, leaving 6 bases unmatched. Germline V gene lookup returns CDR1 SQVTM and CDR2 ANQGSEA. The CDR3 runs to 15 residues. The CDR3 region is CSASRDSSGANVLTF. Here the CDR3 DNA reads TGCAGCGCCTCCCGGGACAGCTCTGGGGCCAACGTCCTGACTTTC.

This clone was counted between two and nine times. The chain uses TRBV2 and TRBJ1-4; D call uncertain. V was shortened by 3 bases and J by 8 bases, with 10 bases between the two germline ends. There are 13 residues in the CDR3. Germline V CDR1 and CDR2: SNHLY, FYNNEI. The CDR3 protein is CASSDGSQEKLFF. The DNA of the CDR3 is TGTGCCAGCAGTGACGGGTCCCAGGAAAAACTGTTTTTT.

V usage is TRBV2 and J usage is TRBJ2-3; D remains ambiguous. V lost 9 bases and J lost 3, with 4 bases in between. The CDR3 runs 10 residues. Germline CDR1 is SNHLY and CDR2 is FYNNEI. CDR3 DNA: TGTGCCAGTACGACAGATACGCAGTATTTT. Amino acid sequence: CASTTDTQYF.

This chain joins TRBV7-2 and TRBJ2-7, with 15 bases identical to TRBD2. The CDR3 has 15 amino acids. V gave up 5 bases and J gave up 3 bases; unmatched junction bases: 2. CDR1 and CDR2 from the germline V gene are SGHTA and FQGNSA. CDR3 protein: CASSPGLAGGYEQYF. For the CDR3, the DNA is TGTGCCAGCAGCCCGGGACTAGCGGGGGGCTACGAGCAGTACTTC.

The chain joins TRBV18 to TRBJ2-7, with 9 bases matching TRBD1. The CDR3 spans 15 residues. Germline V lookup: CDR1 KGHSH, CDR2 LQKENI. The trim removed 4 bases at V and 2 bases at J, leaving 6 bases unmatched. The CDR3 DNA is TGTGCCAGCTCACAAGGGGACAGGGCGGCCTACGAGCAGTACTTC. Translating gives CASSQGDRAAYEQYF.

The genes are TRBV24-1 and TRBJ2-2, with D perhaps matching TRBD2 (6 bases). Germline V gene sequence: CDR1 KGHDR, CDR2 SFDVKD. The CDR3 loop spans 15 amino acids. V was cut by 9 bases and J by 1 base, with 14 bases left in between. The CDR3 sequence is CATRGSLQNTGELFF. CDR3 nucleotide sequence: TGTGCCACCCGGGGGTCCCTCCAGAACACCGGGGAGCTGTTTTTT.

The chain is built from TRBV5-1 and TRBJ2-7; D might be TRBD2 (6 bases). Germline CDR1 is SGHRS and CDR2 is YFSETQ. The CDR3 covers 17 residues. V lost 5 bases to trimming and J lost 4 bases, with 25 bases between them. The CDR3 loop reads CASSSRLGRRLNYEQYF. The CDR3, as DNA: TGCGCCAGCAGTTCACGGCTGGGGAGGAGGTTGAATTACGAGCAGTACTTC.

In this sample, this clone turned up a few times. The chain employs TRBV4-2 and TRBJ2-7; D perhaps matches TRBD2 (6 bases). V lost 3 bases and J lost 4, with 7 bases in between. The germline V gene encodes CDR1 LGHNA and CDR2 YNFKEQ. The CDR3 covers 12 residues. The CDR3 sequence: CASSQSGYEQYF. The CDR3 nucleotides read TGTGCCAGCAGCCAGAGCGGGTACGAGCAGTACTTC.

This clone was found once. The J gene is TRBJ1-1, the V gene TRBV3-1 (or the pseudogene TRBV3-2), with TRBD1 matching 7 bases. This CDR3 comprises 15 residues. Germline values: CDR1 LGHDT, CDR2 YNNKEL (reference sequence). Germline trimming cut 0 bases from V and 5 bases from J; bases unmatched to any gene: 6. This CDR3 reads CASSQERGGRTEAFF. The CDR3 DNA is TGTGCCAGCAGCCAAGAAAGAGGGGGCAGGACTGAAGCTTTCTTT.

V gene TRBV11-2 combines with J gene TRBJ2-1; no reliable D call. This CDR3 is 13 amino acids long. Germline loops: CDR1 SGHAT, CDR2 FQNNGV. Trimming stripped 1 base from V and 10 bases from J, with 11 bases between. DNA of the CDR3: TGTGCCAGCAGCTTAGGATCCGTAGGGGAGCAGTTCTTC. It encodes CASSLGSVGEQFF.

The V and J genes are TRBV5-1 and TRBJ1-6; perhaps TRBD1 as D (5 bases). Trimming pared 3 bases from V and 2 bases from J, leaving 12 bases between. Germline CDR1 SGHRS, CDR2 YFSETQ. This CDR3 is built from 16 residues. The CDR3 nucleotides read TGCGCCAGCAGCTGGGTGCTGGACACCTATAATTCACCCCTCCACTTT. Protein: CASSWVLDTYNSPLHF.

CDR3 DNA: TGTGCCAGCAGCTTGTTATCAGGGACGGAGACCCAGTACTTC. Encoded protein: CASSLLSGTETQYF. V gene TRBV5-5 combines with J gene TRBJ2-5; either TRBD1 or TRBD2 may supply D (5 bases each). Germline CDR1 reads SGHKS; CDR2 reads YYEKEE (reference sequence). The CDR3 covers 14 residues. Trimming left V 1 base short and J 5 bases short, with 12 bases between.

This clone appeared a few times. The rearrangement uses TRBV7-2 and TRBJ2-4; 8 positions match TRBD2. The ends lost 0 bases at V and 8 bases at J; junction bases unmatched: 9. Germline V gives CDR1 SGHTA, CDR2 FQGNSA. This CDR3 is built from 16 residues. CDR3: CASSLAPGLGGDIQYF. The CDR3 DNA reads as TGTGCCAGCAGCTTAGCGCCGGGACTAGGAGGAGACATTCAGTACTTC.